This TCR beta chain emerged from a study of cytomegalovirus exposure and HLA in healthy donors. Notes on this clone: Its specificity is unknown.

Notes on the study in general: Most TCR sequences proved rare, with some public TCRs found in many donors. Some TCR beta chains (approximately 180 of them) were listed as cytomegalovirus-associated. Published work reported that the classifier diagnosed cytomegalovirus status with high specificity and sensitivity.

A roughly 120-subject validation cohort, separate from the 666-subject first cohort, supplied the donors. Method: immunoSEQ multiplex PCR; TCRdb's copy keeps in-frame clones and lacks some. The top ten clones hold 3.1% of a sample with about 260,000 clones, about nine tenths of them seen once. V shed 4 bases and J shed 0 bases, with 10 bases lying between them. The germline gives CDR1 MNHEY, CDR2 SMNVEV (reference sequence). The CDR3 sequence is 15 residues long. Sequences were obtained from PBMCs. This receptor was identified in a young woman in good health and CMV-seronegative. V usage is TRBV27 and J usage is TRBJ1-5; weak D call: TRBD1 (5 bases). In nucleotides, the CDR3 is TGTGCCAGCAGTTCGCTGACAGATAGCAATCAGCCCCAGCATTTT. It yields the protein CASSSLTDSNQPQHF.